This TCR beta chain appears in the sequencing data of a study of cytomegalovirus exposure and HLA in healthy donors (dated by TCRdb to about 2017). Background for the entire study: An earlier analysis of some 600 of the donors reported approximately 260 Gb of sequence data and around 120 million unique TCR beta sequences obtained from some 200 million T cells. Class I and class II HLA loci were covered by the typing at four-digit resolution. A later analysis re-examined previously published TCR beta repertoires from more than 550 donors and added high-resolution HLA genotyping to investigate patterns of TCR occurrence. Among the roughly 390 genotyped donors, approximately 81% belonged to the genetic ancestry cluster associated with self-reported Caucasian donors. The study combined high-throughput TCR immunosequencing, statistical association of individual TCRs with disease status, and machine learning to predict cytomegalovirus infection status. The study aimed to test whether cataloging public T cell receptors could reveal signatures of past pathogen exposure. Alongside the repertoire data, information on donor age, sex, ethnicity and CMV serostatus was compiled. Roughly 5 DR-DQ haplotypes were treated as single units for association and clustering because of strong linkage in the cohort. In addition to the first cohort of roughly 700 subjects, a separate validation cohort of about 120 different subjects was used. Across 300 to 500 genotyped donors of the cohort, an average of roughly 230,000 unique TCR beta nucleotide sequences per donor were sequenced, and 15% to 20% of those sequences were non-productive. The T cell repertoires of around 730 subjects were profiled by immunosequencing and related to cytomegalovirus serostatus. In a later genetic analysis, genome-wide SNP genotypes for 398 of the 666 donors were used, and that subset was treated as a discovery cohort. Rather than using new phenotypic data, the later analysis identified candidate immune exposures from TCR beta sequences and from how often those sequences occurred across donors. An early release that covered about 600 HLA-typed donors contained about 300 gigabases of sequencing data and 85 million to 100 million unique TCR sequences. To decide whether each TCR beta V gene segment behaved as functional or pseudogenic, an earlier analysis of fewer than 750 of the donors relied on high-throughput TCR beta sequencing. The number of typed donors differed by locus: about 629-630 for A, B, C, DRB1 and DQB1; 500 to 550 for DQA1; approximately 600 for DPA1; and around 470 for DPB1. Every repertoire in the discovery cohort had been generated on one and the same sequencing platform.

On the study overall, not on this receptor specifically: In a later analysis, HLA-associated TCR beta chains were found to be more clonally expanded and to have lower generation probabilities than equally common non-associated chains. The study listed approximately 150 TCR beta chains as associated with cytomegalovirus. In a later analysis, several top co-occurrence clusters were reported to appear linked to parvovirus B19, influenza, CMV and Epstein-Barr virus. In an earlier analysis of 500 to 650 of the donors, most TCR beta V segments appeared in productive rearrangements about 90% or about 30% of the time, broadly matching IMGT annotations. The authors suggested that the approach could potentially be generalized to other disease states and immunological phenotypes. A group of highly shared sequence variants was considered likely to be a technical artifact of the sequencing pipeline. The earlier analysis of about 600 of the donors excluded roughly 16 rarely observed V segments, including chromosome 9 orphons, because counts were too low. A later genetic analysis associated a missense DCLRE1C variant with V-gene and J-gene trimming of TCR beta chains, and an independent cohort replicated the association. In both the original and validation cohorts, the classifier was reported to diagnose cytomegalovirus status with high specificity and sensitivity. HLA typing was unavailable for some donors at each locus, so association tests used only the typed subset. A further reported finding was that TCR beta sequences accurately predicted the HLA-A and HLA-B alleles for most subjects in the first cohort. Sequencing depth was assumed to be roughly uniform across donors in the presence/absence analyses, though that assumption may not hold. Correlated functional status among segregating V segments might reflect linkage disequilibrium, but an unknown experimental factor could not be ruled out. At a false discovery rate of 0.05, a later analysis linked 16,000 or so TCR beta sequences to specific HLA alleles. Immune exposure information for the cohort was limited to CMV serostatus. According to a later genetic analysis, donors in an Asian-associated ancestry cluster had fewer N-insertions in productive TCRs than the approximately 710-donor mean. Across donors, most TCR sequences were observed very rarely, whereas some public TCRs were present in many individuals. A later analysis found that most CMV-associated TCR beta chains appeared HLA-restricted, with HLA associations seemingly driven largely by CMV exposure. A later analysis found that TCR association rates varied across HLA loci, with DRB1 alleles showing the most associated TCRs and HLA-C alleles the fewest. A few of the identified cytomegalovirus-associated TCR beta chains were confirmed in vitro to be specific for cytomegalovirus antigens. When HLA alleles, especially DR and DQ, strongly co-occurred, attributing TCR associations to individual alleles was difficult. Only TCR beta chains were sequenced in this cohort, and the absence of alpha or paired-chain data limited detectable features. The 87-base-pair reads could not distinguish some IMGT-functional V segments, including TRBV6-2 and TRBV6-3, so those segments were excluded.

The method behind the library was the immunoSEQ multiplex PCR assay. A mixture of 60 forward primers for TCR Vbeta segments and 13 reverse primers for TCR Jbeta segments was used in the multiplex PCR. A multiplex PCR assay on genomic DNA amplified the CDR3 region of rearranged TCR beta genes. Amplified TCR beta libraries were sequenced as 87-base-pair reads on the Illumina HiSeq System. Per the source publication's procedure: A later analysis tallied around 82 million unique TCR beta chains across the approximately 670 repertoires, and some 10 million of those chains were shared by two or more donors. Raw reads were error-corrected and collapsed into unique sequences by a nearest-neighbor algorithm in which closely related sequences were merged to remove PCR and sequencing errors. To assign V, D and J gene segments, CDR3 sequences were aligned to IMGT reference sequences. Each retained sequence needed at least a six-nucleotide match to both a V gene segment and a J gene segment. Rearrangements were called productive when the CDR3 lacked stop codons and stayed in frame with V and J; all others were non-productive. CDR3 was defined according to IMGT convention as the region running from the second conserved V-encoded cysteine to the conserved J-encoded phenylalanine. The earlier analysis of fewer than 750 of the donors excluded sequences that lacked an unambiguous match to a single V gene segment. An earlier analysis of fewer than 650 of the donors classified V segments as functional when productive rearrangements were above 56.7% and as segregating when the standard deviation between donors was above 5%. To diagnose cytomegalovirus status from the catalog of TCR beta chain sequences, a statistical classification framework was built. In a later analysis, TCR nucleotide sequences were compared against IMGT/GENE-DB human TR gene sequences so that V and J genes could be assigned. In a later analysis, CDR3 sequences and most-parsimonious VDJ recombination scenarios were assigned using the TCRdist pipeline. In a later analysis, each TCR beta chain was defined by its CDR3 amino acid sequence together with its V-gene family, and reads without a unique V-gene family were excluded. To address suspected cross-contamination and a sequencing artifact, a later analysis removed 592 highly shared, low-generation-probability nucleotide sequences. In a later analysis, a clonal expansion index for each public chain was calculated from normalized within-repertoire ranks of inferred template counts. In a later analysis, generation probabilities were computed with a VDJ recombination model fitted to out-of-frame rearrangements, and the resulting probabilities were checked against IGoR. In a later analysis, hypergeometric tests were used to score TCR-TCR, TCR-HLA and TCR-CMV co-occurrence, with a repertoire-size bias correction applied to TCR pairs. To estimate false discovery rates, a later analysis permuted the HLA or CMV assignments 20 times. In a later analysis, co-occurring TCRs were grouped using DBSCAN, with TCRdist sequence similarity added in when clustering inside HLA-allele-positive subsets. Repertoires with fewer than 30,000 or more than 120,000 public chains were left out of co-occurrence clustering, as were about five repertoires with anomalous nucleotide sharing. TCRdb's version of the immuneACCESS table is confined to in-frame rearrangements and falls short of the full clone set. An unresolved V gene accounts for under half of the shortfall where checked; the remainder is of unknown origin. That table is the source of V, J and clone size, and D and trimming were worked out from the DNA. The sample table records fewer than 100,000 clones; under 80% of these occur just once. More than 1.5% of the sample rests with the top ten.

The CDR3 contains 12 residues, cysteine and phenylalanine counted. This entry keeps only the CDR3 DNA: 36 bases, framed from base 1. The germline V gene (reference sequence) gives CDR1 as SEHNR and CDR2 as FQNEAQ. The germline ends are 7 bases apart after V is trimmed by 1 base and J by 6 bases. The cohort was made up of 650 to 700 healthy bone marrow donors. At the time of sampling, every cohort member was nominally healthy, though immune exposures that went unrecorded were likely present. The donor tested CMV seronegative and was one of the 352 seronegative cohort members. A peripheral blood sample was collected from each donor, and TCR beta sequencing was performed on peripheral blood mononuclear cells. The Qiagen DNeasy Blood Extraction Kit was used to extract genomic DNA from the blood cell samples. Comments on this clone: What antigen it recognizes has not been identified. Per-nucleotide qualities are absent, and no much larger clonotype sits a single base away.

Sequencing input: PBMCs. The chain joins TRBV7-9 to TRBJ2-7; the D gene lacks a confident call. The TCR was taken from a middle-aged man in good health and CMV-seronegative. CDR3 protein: CASSLETSEQYF. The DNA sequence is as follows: TGTGCCAGCAGCTTAGAAACAAGCGAGCAGTACTTC.